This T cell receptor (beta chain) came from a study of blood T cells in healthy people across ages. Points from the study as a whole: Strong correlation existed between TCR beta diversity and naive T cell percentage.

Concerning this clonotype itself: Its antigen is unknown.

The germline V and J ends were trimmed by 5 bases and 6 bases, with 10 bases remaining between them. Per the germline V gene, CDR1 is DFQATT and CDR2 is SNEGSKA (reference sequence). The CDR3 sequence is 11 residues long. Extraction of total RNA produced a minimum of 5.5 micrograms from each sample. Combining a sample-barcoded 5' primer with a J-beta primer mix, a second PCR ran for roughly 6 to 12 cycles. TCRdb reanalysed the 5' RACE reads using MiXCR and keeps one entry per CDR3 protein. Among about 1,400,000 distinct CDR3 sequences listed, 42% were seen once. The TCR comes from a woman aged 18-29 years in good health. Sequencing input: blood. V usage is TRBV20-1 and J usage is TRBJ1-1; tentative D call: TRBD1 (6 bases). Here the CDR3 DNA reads TGCAGTGCTGGGGGGCCCGCTGAAGCTTTCTTT. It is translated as CSAGGPAEAFF.